One and the same sample provided the 16 T cell receptor beta chains below, sequenced in a study of post-analysis software for immune sequencing data. Study-wide results and limits: Patients showed TRBV5-6, TRBV5-1 and TRBV20-1 among 4 or 5 TRBV segments more frequent than in controls.

Incorporated into the TCR beta cDNA libraries were unique molecular identifiers, which served to reduce PCR and sequencing biases. MiXCR, run by TCRdb on the PCR reads, gives a single entry per CDR3 protein. The sample lists 700,000 to 800,000 distinct CDR3 sequences, approximately 30% occurring once. No cognate antigen is known for these TCRs. Sequenced input: blood. These receptors were obtained from a girl aged 5 to 17 with multiple sclerosis.

This clonotype was seen only a few times. The CDR3 region is CASSLAHSYEQYF. CDR3 bases: TGTGCCAGCAGCTTAGCCCACTCCTACGAGCAGTACTTC. V is TRBV7-2 and J is TRBJ2-7; D ambiguous. The CDR3 has 13 residues. The V and J ends lost 0 bases and 0 bases respectively, with 3 bases between them. Germline loops: CDR1 SGHTA, CDR2 FQGNSA.

The chain is built from TRBV6-5 and TRBJ2-1; 7 positions agree with TRBD2. Per the germline V gene, CDR1 is MNHEY and CDR2 is SVGAGI. The CDR3 covers 16 residues. The V and J ends lost 6 bases and 0 bases, in that order; junction bases with no gene match: 8. The CDR3 bases are TGTGCCAGCAGGGGGAATGGCGGGAGCTCCTACAATGAGCAGTTCTTC. Its translation is CASRGNGGSSYNEQFF.

This clonotype came up a few times. This rearrangement joins TRBV28 to TRBJ2-7; 7 nucleotides align to TRBD2. J lost 2 bases, V lost 2 bases, and 6 bases had no gene match. This CDR3 is 15 amino acids long. Germline V gene data show CDR1 as MDHEN and CDR2 as SYDVKM. The CDR3 DNA reads TGTGCCAGCAGTTTAGCGGCTAGCGGAGCCTACGAGCAGTACTTC. Residues: CASSLAASGAYEQYF. The full variable domain, with the rest looked up from reference TRBV28 and TRBJ2-7, is DVKVTQSSRYLVKRTGEKVFLECVQDMDHENMFWYRQDPGLGLRLIYFSYDVKMKEKGDIPEGYSVSREKKERFSLILESASTNQTSMYLCASSLAASGAYEQYFGPGTRLTVT.

This clonotype has just a few counts. The rearrangement links TRBV12-5 to TRBJ1-2; TRBD1 aligns across 8 bases. The CDR3 loop spans 18 amino acids. Germline V gives CDR1 LGHNT, CDR2 FRNRAP. V trimming: 0 bases; J trimming: 0 bases; junction bases outside the gene matches: 9. Written as DNA, the CDR3 is TGTGCTAGTGGTTTGGTACATGGGACAGGACTTCCTAACTATGGCTACACCTTC. It yields the protein CASGLVHGTGLPNYGYTF.

This clonotype has a single count. The chain's CDR3 is CASSLDAAGDRETQYF. As DNA, the CDR3 is TGTGCCAGCAGCTTAGATGCGGCAGGGGATAGGGAGACCCAGTACTTC. The chain couples TRBV11-2 to TRBJ2-7; possible D gene TRBD1, 6 bases. The end of the DNA is better explained by TRBJ2-5, so the J call may be wrong. Germline assignment: CDR1 SGHAT and CDR2 FQNNGV. The CDR3 loop spans 16 amino acids.

Concerning this clonotype itself: Compared with germline, one end of the junction differs, possibly owing to a read error. This chain joins TRBV7-2 and TRBJ1-5; the D gene is possibly TRBD1 (6 bases). The V gene's germline CDR1 is SGHTA and CDR2 FQGNSA. The CDR3 spans 17 residues. This chain's CDR3 is CACSPHPGTRSNQPQHF. The DNA of the CDR3 is TGTGCCTGCAGCCCCCATCCAGGGACACGTAGCAATCAGCCCCAGCATTTT.

The rearrangement uses TRBV27 and TRBJ1-6, with 9 bases identical to TRBD1. This CDR3 is 15 amino acids long. The V and J ends lost 6 bases and 8 bases, in that order; junction bases with no gene match: 8. CDR1 and CDR2 (germline): MNHEY, SMNVEV (reference sequence). The CDR3 nucleotides read TGTGCCAGCAGCCCCCAGGACAGGGGCGATTCACCCCTCCACTTT. It codes for CASSPQDRGDSPLHF.

The J gene is TRBJ2-1, the V gene TRBV12-3 or TRBV12-4, with 7 bases identical to TRBD2. The ends lost 5 bases at V and 8 bases at J; junction bases unmatched: 12. The CDR3 length is 15 residues. The CDR3 nucleotides read TGTGCCAGCAGTCCCCTAGCGGCACTTTTTGATGAGCAGTTCTTC. It specifies CASSPLAALFDEQFF.

In its sample, this clonotype was seen a few times. This sequence joins TRBV28 and TRBJ2-7; 11 nucleotides match TRBD2. This CDR3 contains 13 residues. Germline CDR1 MDHEN, CDR2 SYDVKM. Losses at the gene ends were 9 bases for V and 6 bases for J; bases not matched to a gene: 7. CDR3 sequence reads: CASLDLAGGEQYF. CDR3 bases: TGTGCCAGTTTGGATCTAGCGGGAGGCGAGCAGTACTTC.

This clonotype was counted between two and nine times. This chain uses TRBV2 with TRBJ2-5, with 10 bases aligning to TRBD2. V dropped 3 bases and J dropped 4; count of bases not matched to a gene: 8. The CDR3 consists of 16 residues. Germline values: CDR1 SNHLY, CDR2 FYNNEI. CDR3 sequence: CASSDASGRGGETQYF. In DNA form, the CDR3 reads TGTGCCAGCAGTGACGCTAGCGGGAGAGGAGGAGAGACCCAGTACTTC.

The chain uses TRBV2 and TRBJ2-5; TRBD2 matches at 12 bases. Germline-derived CDR1 and CDR2 are SNHLY and FYNNEI. The CDR3 consists of 15 residues. J lost 2 bases, V lost 4 bases, and 2 bases had no gene match. CDR3 nucleotide sequence: TGTGCCAGCAGTGTACTAGCGGGGGGACAAGAGACCCAGTACTTC. This translates into CASSVLAGGQETQYF.

V and J are TRBV7-2 and TRBJ1-4; 7 bases fit TRBD1. The germline V gene has CDR1 SGHTA and CDR2 FQGNSA. V gave up 10 bases and J gave up 8 bases; unmatched junction bases: 13. This CDR3 has 14 residues. CDR3 protein: CATQPQTGLEKLFF. CDR3 coding DNA: TGTGCCACCCAACCTCAGACAGGGTTGGAAAAACTGTTTTTT.

The V call is TRBV7-9, the J call TRBJ1-5; D remains ambiguous. The CDR3 consists of 18 residues. Trimming took off 5 bases at V and 0 bases at J, with 20 bases between the two ends. Germline CDR1 reads SEHNR; CDR2 reads FQNEAQ (reference sequence). CDR3 in DNA: TGTGCCAGCAGCCAAATGGGCGTACGGATAGATAGCAATCAGCCCCAGCATTTT. Translated, it gives CASSQMGVRIDSNQPQHF.

The CDR3 loop is CASLDSTTYEQYF. The CDR3 bases are TGTGCCAGCTTGGATAGCACAACCTACGAGCAGTACTTC. V gene TRBV5-6 combines with J gene TRBJ2-7; D gene ambiguous. The V end was cut by 7 bases, the J end by 2 bases, with 13 bases between. This CDR3 has 13 amino acids. CDR1 and CDR2 from the germline V gene are SGHDT and YYEEEE.

This sequence joins TRBV20-1 and TRBJ2-7, with 8 bases lining up with TRBD2. From germline, CDR1 is DFQATT and CDR2 SNEGSKA (reference sequence). The CDR3 is 13 residues long. The ends lost 7 bases at V and 6 bases at J; junction bases unmatched: 11. CDR3 region: CSVPGLGSFEQYF. The CDR3 region has the DNA TGCAGTGTTCCGGGACTAGGCTCGTTCGAGCAGTACTTC.

This clonotype was counted a few times. The chain recombines TRBV6-5 with TRBJ2-6; weak D call: TRBD1 (5 bases). The CDR3 is made up of 16 amino acids. CDR1 MNHEY and CDR2 SVGAGI come from the germline V gene. Trimming removed 2 bases from V and 0 bases from J, with 8 bases in between. The CDR3 nucleotides read TGTGCCAGCAGTTACGGCGACAGCTCTGGGGCCAACGTCCTGACTTTC. Its protein product is CASSYGDSSGANVLTF.